Below are 25 T cell receptor beta chains sequenced from a single sample in a study of blood T cell repertoires in COVID-19. Sequenced by immunoSEQ multiplex PCR; TCRdb stores in-frame clones only, minus some. The sample has 95,000 to 150,000 clones; about 89% are singletons. Material for sequencing was peripheral blood. The receptor source for this set is a woman aged 70-85 years with acute or convalescent COVID-19.

This chain joins TRBV4-1 and TRBJ1-2, with 10 bases lining up with TRBD1. Germline assignment: CDR1 MGHRA and CDR2 YSYEKL. Unmatched junction bases numbered 3, after V lost 2 bases and J lost 6 bases. This CDR3 has 14 residues. The CDR3, as DNA: TGCGCCAGCAGCCAACCCGGGACAGGGGATGGCTACACCTTC. It specifies CASSQPGTGDGYTF.

The J gene is TRBJ1-3, the V gene TRBV5-1; D possibly corresponds to TRBD1 (6 bases). V was cut by 5 bases and J by 0 bases, with 15 bases left in between. CDR3 length: 16 amino acids. Germline V gene lookup returns CDR1 SGHRS and CDR2 YFSETQ. The CDR3 is CASSSIGGASGNTIYF. The CDR3 region has the DNA TGCGCCAGCAGTTCGATTGGGGGGGCCTCTGGAAACACCATATATTTT.

The chain recombines TRBV19 with TRBJ2-2; tentative D call: TRBD1 (6 bases). Per the germline V gene, CDR1 is LNHDA and CDR2 is SQIVND (reference sequence). V shed 5 bases and J shed 4 bases, with 17 bases lying between them. The CDR3 loop spans 16 amino acids. CDR3 nucleotides: TGTGCCAGTAGTTTTTATGTGGGGGCGCGCACCGGGGAGCTGTTTTTT. Its protein is CASSFYVGARTGELFF. Looking up the rest from reference TRBV19 and TRBJ2-2 gives the full variable domain: DGGITQSPKYLFRKEGQNVTLSCEQNLNHDAMYWYRQDPGQGLRLIYYSQIVNDFQKGDIAEGYSVSREKKESFPLTVTSAQKNPTAFYLCASSFYVGARTGELFFGEGSRLTVL.

The chain recombines TRBV25-1 with TRBJ2-3; TRBD2 is a possible D gene (5 bases). V was clipped by 6 bases and J by 0 bases, with 7 bases between them. The CDR3 runs 13 residues. Germline CDR1 and CDR2: MGHDK and SYGVNS. The chain's CDR3 is CASSRGSTDTQYF. The CDR3 bases are TGTGCCAGCAGCCGGGGAAGCACAGATACGCAGTATTTT.

The rearrangement joins TRBV2 to TRBJ1-1; D is uncertain. The CDR3 is 13 amino acids. Germline CDR1 is SNHLY and CDR2 is FYNNEI. V lost 5 bases, J lost 0 bases, and 7 bases lay in between. CDR3 residues: CASSLTVNTEAFF. The CDR3 DNA follows: TGTGCCAGCAGTCTCACAGTGAACACTGAAGCTTTCTTT.

This clone showed up just once. V gene TRBV19 combines with J gene TRBJ1-5; maybe TRBD1 (6 bases). The CDR3 consists of 17 residues. CDR1 is LNHDA and CDR2 is SQIVND in the germline V gene (reference sequence). Trimming took off 2 bases at V and 5 bases at J, with 19 bases between the two ends. CDR3 in DNA: TGTGCCAGTAGTATATTTTTCCGGCAGGGGATGGATCAGCCCCAGCATTTT. This codes for CASSIFFRQGMDQPQHF.

This clone has a single count. The J gene is TRBJ1-1, the V gene TRBV18; D perhaps matches TRBD1 (5 bases). Germline CDR1 KGHSH, CDR2 LQKENI. The CDR3 has 16 amino acids. The ends were cut back, 0 bases at V and 5 bases at J, with 16 bases in the middle. CDR3 in amino acids: CASSPPVNFQGTEAFF. As DNA, the CDR3 is TGTGCCAGCTCACCACCGGTAAATTTTCAGGGAACTGAAGCTTTCTTT.

A few counts support this clone. This CDR3 reads CASSQDRRGYNSPLHF. The CDR3 DNA reads as TGTGCCAGCAGCCAAGATCGGCGGGGCTATAATTCACCCCTCCACTTT. The V and J genes are TRBV14 and TRBJ1-6; no firm D call. V lost 0 bases and J 3 bases, leaving 9 bases between the germline ends. There are 16 residues in the CDR3. From germline, CDR1 is SGHDN and CDR2 FVKESK. Full variable domain (remainder filled in from reference TRBV14 and TRBJ1-6): EAGVTQFPSHSVIEKGQTVTLRCDPISGHDNLYWYRRVMGKEIKFLLHFVKESKQDESGMPNNRFLAERTGGTYSTLKVQPAELEDSGVYFCASSQDRRGYNSPLHFGNGTRLTVT.

V and J are TRBV3-1 (or the pseudogene TRBV3-2) and TRBJ2-7; 10 bases are shared with TRBD1. In germline, CDR1 is LGHDT, CDR2 YNNKEL (reference sequence). This CDR3 comprises 14 residues. V was clipped by 4 bases and J by 5 bases; unmatched bases: 5. The CDR3 loop is CASSLTTGGDEQYF. In DNA, the CDR3 is TGTGCCAGCAGCCTTACGACAGGGGGCGACGAGCAGTACTTC.

The J gene is TRBJ1-1, the V gene TRBV5-1, with D possibly matching TRBD1 (6 bases). CDR1 and CDR2 from the germline V gene are SGHRS and YFSETQ. The CDR3 covers 14 residues. Trimming stripped 2 bases from V and 0 bases from J, with 8 bases between. CDR3 in amino acids: CASSFGTMNTEAFF. CDR3 DNA sequence: TGCGCCAGCAGCTTCGGGACAATGAACACTGAAGCTTTCTTT.

This clone has only a few counts. This sequence joins TRBV5-5 and TRBJ2-7; D may be TRBD1 (5 bases). V shed 8 bases and J shed 7 bases, with 25 bases lying between them. The germline gives CDR1 SGHKS, CDR2 YYEKEE (reference sequence). This CDR3 region has 15 residues. For the CDR3, the DNA is TGTGCCAGTGATACAGGAACTATCTTACGAATAGAGCAGTACTTC. This encodes CASDTGTILRIEQYF.

The chain has TRBV7-2 and TRBJ1-5, with a weak D call TRBD1 (5 bases). CDR1 is SGHTA, CDR2 FQGNSA, per germline. V gave up 1 base and J gave up 6 bases, with 13 bases separating them. The CDR3 loop spans 15 amino acids. The CDR3 loop reads CASSLGGRASQPQHF. CDR3 DNA: TGTGCCAGCAGCTTAGGGGGCAGGGCCAGTCAGCCCCAGCATTTT. Variable domain in full (rest from reference TRBV7-2 and TRBJ1-5): GAGVSQSPSNKVTEKGKDVELRCDPISGHTALYWYRQSLGQGLEFLIYFQGNSAPDKSGLPSDRFSAERTGGSVSTLTIQRTQQEDSAVYLCASSLGGRASQPQHFGDGTRLSIL.

The chain is built from TRBV10-3 and TRBJ1-1, with TRBD1 as a possible D gene (5 bases). The V gene lost 6 bases and the J gene lost 5 bases, with 10 bases spanning the gap. The CDR3 is 12 residues long. The germline V gene encodes CDR1 ENHRY and CDR2 SYGVKD. The DNA for the CDR3 is TGTGCCATCAGGAAGACAGAGACTGAAGCTTTCTTT. This codes for CAIRKTETEAFF.

The V and J genes are TRBV9 and TRBJ2-5, with TRBD2 matching 8 bases. The V gene end was trimmed by 4 bases and the J gene end by 7 bases; junction bases not matched to a gene: 15. The CDR3 runs to 16 residues. CDR1 SGDLS and CDR2 YYNGEE come from the germline V gene. DNA for the CDR3: TGTGCCAGCAGCCCCGGGGGGGGCCCTGGGGGTAGGACCCAGTACTTC. It yields the protein CASSPGGGPGGRTQYF. The variable domain in full, completed from reference TRBV9 and TRBJ2-5, reads DSGVTQTPKHLITATGQRVTLRCSPRSGDLSVYWYQQSLDQGLQFLIQYYNGEERAKGNILERFSAQQFPDLHSELNLSSLELGDSALYFCASSPGGGPGGRTQYFGPGTRLLVL.

This clone has a single count. V is TRBV11-2 and J is TRBJ2-3, with TRBD1 matching 7 bases. V dropped 3 bases and J dropped 5; count of bases not matched to a gene: 11. The CDR3 is made up of 16 amino acids. CDR1 and CDR2 from the germline V gene are SGHAT and FQNNGV. CDR3: CASSFHRDSWKDTQYF. The CDR3 bases are TGTGCCAGCAGCTTTCACCGGGACAGCTGGAAAGATACGCAGTATTTT.

The rearrangement links TRBV24-1 to TRBJ2-3, with 7 positions matching TRBD1. V shed 6 bases, J shed 6 bases, and the junction held 11 bases outside the gene matches. This CDR3 spans 15 amino acids. Germline CDR1 and CDR2: KGHDR and SFDVKD. CDR3 sequence (DNA): TGTGCCACCAGTCTACAGGGGCCTGCGTTGGATACGCAGTATTTT. Its translation is CATSLQGPALDTQYF.

The genes are TRBV13 and TRBJ1-2; the D is unclear. From germline, CDR1 is PRHDT and CDR2 FYEKMQ (reference sequence). The CDR3 is 13 amino acids. Trimming left V 6 bases short and J 0 bases short, with 8 bases between. CDR3 sequence (DNA): TGTGCCAGCAGATCCTTAGCTAACTATGGCTACACCTTC. Its protein is CASRSLANYGYTF.

The genes are TRBV30 and TRBJ2-7; D gene unclear. Germline CDR1 is GTSNPN and CDR2 is SVGIG (reference sequence). The CDR3 sequence is 11 residues long. Trimming shortened V by 2 bases and J by 1 base, and 3 bases separated the two germline ends. CDR3 protein: CAWSPSYEQYF. The CDR3 DNA is TGTGCCTGGAGTCCTTCCTACGAGCAGTACTTC.

This clone occurred a few times. The rearrangement links TRBV24-1 to TRBJ2-2; 10 positions agree with TRBD1. V shed 7 bases and J 9 bases; nucleotides not matched to a gene: 13. This CDR3 is 16 amino acids long. Per germline, CDR1 KGHDR and CDR2 SFDVKD. The CDR3 sequence: CATSNRQGADVRELFF. CDR3 coding DNA: TGTGCCACCAGCAACAGACAGGGGGCAGACGTTCGGGAGCTGTTTTTT.

The gene calls are TRBV19 and TRBJ1-1, with 7 bases identical to TRBD1. The germline gives CDR1 LNHDA, CDR2 SQIVND (reference sequence). The V and J ends lost 4 bases and 1 base, in that order; junction bases with no gene match: 3. This CDR3 contains 14 residues. The CDR3 nucleotides are TGTGCCAGTAGTAGTAGACAGGGGAACACTGAAGCTTTCTTT. Translated: CASSSRQGNTEAFF.

The chain recombines TRBV6-5 with TRBJ2-7; D possibly corresponds to TRBD1 (6 bases). This CDR3 spans 14 amino acids. Trimming shortened V by 6 bases and J by 4 bases, and 16 bases separated the two germline ends. CDR1 MNHEY and CDR2 SVGAGI come from the germline V gene. The CDR3 DNA follows: TGTGCCAGCAGGAACTACCGACAGGCTTACGAGCAGTACTTC. It specifies CASRNYRQAYEQYF.

This chain connects TRBV13 to TRBJ1-2; D may be TRBD1 (6 bases). Trimming shortened V by 0 bases and J by 4 bases, and 12 bases separated the two germline ends. The germline CDR1 and CDR2 sequences are PRHDT and FYEKMQ (reference sequence). This CDR3 region has 15 residues. The CDR3 DNA sequence: TGTGCCAGCAGCTTAGGACACCGGGGGGCCTATGGCTACACCTTC. Amino acid sequence: CASSLGHRGAYGYTF.

This chain joins TRBV12-3 or TRBV12-4 and TRBJ2-7, with 8 nucleotides matching TRBD1. Losses at the gene ends were 5 bases for V and 6 bases for J; bases not matched to a gene: 3. CDR3 size: 12 residues. Here the CDR3 reads CASSQTGAEQYF. The CDR3 DNA follows: TGTGCCAGCAGTCAGACAGGGGCCGAGCAGTACTTC.

This chain joins TRBV10-3 and TRBJ2-3, with 8 positions matching TRBD2. The ends lost 0 bases at V and 1 base at J; junction bases unmatched: 6. The germline gives CDR1 ENHRY, CDR2 SYGVKD. The CDR3 runs to 17 residues. This CDR3 reads CAISESTGGLGTDTQYF. The CDR3 DNA reads as TGTGCCATCAGTGAGTCGACGGGGGGGCTAGGCACAGATACGCAGTATTTT.

The V call is TRBV5-1, the J call TRBJ2-1, with 11 bases fitting TRBD2. The CDR3 contains 17 residues. After removal of 1 base from V and 4 bases from J, the junction contained 7 bases not matched to a gene. Germline V gene sequence: CDR1 SGHRS, CDR2 YFSETQ. The CDR3 is CASSLFSSGGLYNEQFF. As DNA, the CDR3 is TGCGCCAGCAGCTTGTTTTCTAGCGGGGGGTTATACAATGAGCAGTTCTTC.